A selection of T cell receptor beta chains follows, all from one sample in a study of OX40 agonist ivuxolimab in advanced cancers. Produced via immunoSEQ multiplex PCR; TCRdb's table is partial and in-frame only. The sample lists 60,000 or so clones; 80% to 90% were seen once. This material consisted of CD4+ or CD8+ T cells sorted from blood, taken in a trial of the OX40 agonist ivuxolimab. The receptors originated from an adult with an advanced solid tumor such as melanoma, head and neck, liver or kidney cancer. The CDR3 runs from the conserved cysteine through the conserved F or W. A row's size may be missing; if present it is once, few, many or a size class.

size	length	V	J	CDR3
NA	16	TRBV7-2	TRBJ2-1	CASSSDPTYRANEQFF
NA	15	TRBV6-6	TRBJ1-2	CASSYKGTENYGYTF
NA	17	TRBV5-1	TRBJ2-5	CASSYQGSGAPGETQYF
NA	15	TRBV5-5	TRBJ2-2	CASSFAATNTGELFF
NA	14	TRBV15	TRBJ2-2	CATSRDTGSGELFF
NA	14	TRBV25-1	TRBJ2-5	CASSEGGGAETQYF
NA	16	TRBV5-6	TRBJ2-1	CASSPRLVSPYNEQFF
NA	15	TRBV5-1	TRBJ2-7	CASSLTGGASYEQYF
NA	16	TRBV4-1	TRBJ2-1	CASSQEAGQIYNEQFF
few	13	TRBV6-5	TRBJ2-2	CASKQQITGELFF
NA	15	TRBV9	TRBJ1-2	CASRLGRGSNYGYTF
NA	14	TRBV6-1	TRBJ2-7	CASSVVRDSYEQYF
NA	15	TRBV5-6	TRBJ1-3	CASSLAGKQGNTIYF
NA	16	TRBV7-8	TRBJ2-5	CASSLPTGYFQESQYF
NA	16	TRBV5-1	TRBJ2-7	CASSIRAGTASYEQYF